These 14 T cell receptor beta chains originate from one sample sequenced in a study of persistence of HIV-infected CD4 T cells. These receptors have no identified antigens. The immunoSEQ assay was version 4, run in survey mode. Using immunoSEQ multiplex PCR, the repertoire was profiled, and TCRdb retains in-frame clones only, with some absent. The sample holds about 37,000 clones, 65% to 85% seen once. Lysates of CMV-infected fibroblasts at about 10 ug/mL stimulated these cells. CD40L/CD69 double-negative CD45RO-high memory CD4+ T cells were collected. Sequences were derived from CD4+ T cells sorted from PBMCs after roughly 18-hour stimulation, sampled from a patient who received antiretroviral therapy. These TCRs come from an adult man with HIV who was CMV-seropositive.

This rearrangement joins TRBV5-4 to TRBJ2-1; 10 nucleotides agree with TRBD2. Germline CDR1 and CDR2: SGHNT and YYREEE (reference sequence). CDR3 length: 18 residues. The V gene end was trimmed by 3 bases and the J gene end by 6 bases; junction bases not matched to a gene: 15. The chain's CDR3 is CASSSALPSGGSFNEQFF. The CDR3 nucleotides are TGTGCCAGCAGCTCCGCGCTGCCTAGCGGGGGAAGTTTCAATGAGCAGTTCTTC.

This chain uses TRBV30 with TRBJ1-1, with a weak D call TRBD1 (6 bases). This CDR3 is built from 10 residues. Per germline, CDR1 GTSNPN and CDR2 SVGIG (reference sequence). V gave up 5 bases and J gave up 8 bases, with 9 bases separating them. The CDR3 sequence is CAWVRGEAFF. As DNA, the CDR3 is TGTGCCTGGGTAAGGGGGGAAGCTTTCTTT.

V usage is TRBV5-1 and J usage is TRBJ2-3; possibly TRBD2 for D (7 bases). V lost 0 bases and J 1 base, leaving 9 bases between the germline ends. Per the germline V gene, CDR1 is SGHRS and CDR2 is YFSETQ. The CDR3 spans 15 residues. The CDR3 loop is CASSLGGGGTDTQYF. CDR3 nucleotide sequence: TGCGCCAGCAGCTTGGGAGGGGGGGGCACAGATACGCAGTATTTT.

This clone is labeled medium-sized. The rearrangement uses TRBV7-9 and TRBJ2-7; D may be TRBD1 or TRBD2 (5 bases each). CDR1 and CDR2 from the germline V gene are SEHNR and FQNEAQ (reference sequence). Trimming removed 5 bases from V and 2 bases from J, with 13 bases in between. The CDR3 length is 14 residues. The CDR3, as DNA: TGTGCCAGCAGCCCCCAGGGAGTCCCCTACGAGCAGTACTTC. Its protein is CASSPQGVPYEQYF.

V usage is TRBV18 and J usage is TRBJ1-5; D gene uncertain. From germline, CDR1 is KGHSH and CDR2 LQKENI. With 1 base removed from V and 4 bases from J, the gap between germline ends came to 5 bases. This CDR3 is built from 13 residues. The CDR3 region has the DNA TGTGCCAGCTCACCACAAAGGAATCAGCCCCAGCATTTT. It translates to CASSPQRNQPQHF.

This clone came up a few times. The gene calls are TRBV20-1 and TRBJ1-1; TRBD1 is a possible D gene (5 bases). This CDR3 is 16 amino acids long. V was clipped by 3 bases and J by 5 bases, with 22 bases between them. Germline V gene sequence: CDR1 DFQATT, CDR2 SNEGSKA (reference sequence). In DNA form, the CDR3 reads TGCAGTGCTAGTGAATTCGGCCAGGGAGGAATGACTGAAGCTTTCTTT. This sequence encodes CSASEFGQGGMTEAFF.

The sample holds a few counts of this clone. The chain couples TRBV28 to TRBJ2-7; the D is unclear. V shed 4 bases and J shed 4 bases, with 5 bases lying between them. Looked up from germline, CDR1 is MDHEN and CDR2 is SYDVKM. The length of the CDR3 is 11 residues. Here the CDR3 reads CASSSEYEQYF. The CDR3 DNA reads TGTGCCAGCAGTTCAGAATACGAGCAGTACTTC.

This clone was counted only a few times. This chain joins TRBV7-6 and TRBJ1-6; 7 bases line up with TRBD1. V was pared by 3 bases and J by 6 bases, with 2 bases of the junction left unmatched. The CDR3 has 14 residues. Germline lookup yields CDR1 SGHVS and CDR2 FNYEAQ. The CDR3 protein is CASSLGTANSPLHF. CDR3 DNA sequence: TGTGCCAGCAGCTTGGGGACAGCTAATTCACCCCTCCACTTT.

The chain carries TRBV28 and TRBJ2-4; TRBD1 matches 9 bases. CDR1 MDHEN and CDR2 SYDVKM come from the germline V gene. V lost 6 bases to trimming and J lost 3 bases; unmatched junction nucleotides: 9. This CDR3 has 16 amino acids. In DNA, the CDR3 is TGTGCCAGCAGCTTCCGAGGACAGGGGAACAAAAACATTCAGTACTTC. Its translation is CASSFRGQGNKNIQYF.

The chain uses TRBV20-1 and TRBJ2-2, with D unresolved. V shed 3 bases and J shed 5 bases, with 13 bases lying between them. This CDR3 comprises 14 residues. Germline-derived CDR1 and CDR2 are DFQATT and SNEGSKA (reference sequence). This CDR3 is CSASMLHPTGELFF. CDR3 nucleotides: TGCAGTGCTAGTATGTTACACCCAACCGGGGAGCTGTTTTTT.

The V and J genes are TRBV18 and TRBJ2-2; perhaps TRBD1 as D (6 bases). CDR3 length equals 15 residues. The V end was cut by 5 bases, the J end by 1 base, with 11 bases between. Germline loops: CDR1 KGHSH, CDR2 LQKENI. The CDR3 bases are TGTGCCAGCTCAACACAGGGAAGGAACACCGGGGAGCTGTTTTTT. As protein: CASSTQGRNTGELFF.

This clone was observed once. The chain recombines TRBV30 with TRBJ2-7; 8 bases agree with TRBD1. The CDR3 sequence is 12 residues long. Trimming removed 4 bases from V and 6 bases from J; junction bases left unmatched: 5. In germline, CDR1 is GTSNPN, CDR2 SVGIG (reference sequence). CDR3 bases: TGTGCCTGGACCCGCGACAGGGGCGAGCAGTACTTC. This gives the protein CAWTRDRGEQYF.

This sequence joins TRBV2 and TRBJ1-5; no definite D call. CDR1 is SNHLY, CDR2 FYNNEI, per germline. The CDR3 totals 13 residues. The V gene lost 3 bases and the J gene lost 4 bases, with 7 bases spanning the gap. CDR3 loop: CASSESGNQPQHF. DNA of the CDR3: TGTGCCAGCAGTGAGAGCGGGAATCAGCCCCAGCATTTT. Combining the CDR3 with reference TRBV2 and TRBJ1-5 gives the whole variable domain EPEVTQTPSHQVTQMGQEVILRCVPISNHLYFYWYRQILGQKVEFLVSFYNNEISEKSEIFDDQFSVERPDGSNFTLKIRSTKLEDSAMYFCASSESGNQPQHFGDGTRLSIL.

DNA for the CDR3: TGTGCCAGCAGCTTGATCCAGGGGGCGCCGTACGAGCAGTACTTC. Amino acids: CASSLIQGAPYEQYF. The chain uses TRBV9 and TRBJ2-7; 8 bases match TRBD1. The CDR3 contains 15 residues. Losses at the gene ends were 4 bases for V and 4 bases for J; bases not matched to a gene: 10. In germline, CDR1 is SGDLS, CDR2 YYNGEE.